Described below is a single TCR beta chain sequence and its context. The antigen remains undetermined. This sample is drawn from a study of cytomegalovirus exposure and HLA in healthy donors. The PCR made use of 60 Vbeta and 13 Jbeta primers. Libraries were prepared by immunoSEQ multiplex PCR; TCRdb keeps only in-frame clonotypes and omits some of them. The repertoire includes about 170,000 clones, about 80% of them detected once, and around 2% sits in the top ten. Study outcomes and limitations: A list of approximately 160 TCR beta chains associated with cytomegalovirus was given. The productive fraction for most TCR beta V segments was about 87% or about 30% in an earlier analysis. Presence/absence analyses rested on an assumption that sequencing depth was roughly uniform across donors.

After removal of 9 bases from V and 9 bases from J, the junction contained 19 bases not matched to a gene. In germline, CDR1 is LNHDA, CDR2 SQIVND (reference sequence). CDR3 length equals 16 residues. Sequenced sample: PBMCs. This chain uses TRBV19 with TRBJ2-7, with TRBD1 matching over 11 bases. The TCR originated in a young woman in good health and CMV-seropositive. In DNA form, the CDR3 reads TGTGCCAGCGCCTTAACTGGGGACAGGGGGAAATATCGGCAGTACTTC. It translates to CASALTGDRGKYRQYF. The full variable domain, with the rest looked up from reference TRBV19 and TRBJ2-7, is DGGITQSPKYLFRKEGQNVTLSCEQNLNHDAMYWYRQDPGQGLRLIYYSQIVNDFQKGDIAEGYSVSREKKESFPLTVTSAQKNPTAFYLCASALTGDRGKYRQYFGPGTRLTVT.